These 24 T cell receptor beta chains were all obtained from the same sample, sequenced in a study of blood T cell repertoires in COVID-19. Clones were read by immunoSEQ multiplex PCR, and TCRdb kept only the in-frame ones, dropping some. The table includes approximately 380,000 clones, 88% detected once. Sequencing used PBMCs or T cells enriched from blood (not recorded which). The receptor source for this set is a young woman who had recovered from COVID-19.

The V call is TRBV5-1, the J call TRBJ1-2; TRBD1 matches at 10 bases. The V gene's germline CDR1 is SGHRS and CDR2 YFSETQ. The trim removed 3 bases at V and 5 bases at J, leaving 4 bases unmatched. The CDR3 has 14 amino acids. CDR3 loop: CASSSTGQGYGYTF. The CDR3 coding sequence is TGCGCCAGCAGCTCCACGGGACAGGGGTATGGCTACACCTTC.

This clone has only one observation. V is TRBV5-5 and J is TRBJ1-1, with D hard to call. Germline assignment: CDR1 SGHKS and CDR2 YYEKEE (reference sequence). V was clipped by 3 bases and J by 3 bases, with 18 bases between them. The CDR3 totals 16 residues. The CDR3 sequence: CASSSLSPPRDTEAFF. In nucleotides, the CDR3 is TGTGCCAGCAGCTCATTATCCCCCCCGAGGGACACTGAAGCTTTCTTT.

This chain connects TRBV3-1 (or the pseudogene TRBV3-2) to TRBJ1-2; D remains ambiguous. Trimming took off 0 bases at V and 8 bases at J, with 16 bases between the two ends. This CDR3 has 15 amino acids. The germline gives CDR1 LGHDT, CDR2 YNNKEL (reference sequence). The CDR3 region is CASSQDSGGIGGYTF. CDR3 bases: TGTGCCAGCAGCCAAGATAGCGGAGGGATCGGGGGCTACACCTTC.

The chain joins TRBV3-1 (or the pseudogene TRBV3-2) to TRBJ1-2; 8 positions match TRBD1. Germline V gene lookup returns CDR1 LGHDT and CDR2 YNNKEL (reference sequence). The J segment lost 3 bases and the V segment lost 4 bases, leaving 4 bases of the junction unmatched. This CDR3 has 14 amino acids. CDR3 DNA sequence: TGTGCCAGCAGCCGCGGACAGGGTTACTATGGCTACACCTTC. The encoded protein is CASSRGQGYYGYTF.

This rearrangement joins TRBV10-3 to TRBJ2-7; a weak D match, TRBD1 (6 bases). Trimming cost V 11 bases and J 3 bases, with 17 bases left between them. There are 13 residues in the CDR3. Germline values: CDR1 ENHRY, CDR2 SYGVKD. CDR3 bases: TGTGCCGCCACCGCAGGGGTCAACTACGAGCAGTACTTC. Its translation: CAATAGVNYEQYF.

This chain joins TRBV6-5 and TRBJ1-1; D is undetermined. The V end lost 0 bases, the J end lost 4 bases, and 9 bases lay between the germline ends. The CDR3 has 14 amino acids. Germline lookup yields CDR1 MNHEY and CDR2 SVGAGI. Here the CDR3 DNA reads TGTGCCAGCAGTTACTCTTCCATAGTCACTGAAGCTTTCTTT. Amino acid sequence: CASSYSSIVTEAFF.

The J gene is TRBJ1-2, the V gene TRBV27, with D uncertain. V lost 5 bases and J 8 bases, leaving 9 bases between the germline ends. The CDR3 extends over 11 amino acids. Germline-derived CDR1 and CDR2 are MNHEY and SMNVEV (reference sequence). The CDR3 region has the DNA TGTGCCAGCAGTGGAGGTTGGGGCTACACCTTC. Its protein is CASSGGWGYTF.

This CDR3 is CASSLVPSGGVYEQYF. The CDR3 DNA reads TGTGCCAGCAGCTTAGTGCCTAGCGGGGGAGTCTACGAGCAGTACTTC. The V call is TRBV7-2, the J call TRBJ2-7; 10 nucleotides agree with TRBD2. Germline V gene sequence: CDR1 SGHTA, CDR2 FQGNSA. This CDR3 is 16 amino acids long. Trimming at V came to 1 base and at J to 3 bases, leaving 6 bases not matched to a gene.

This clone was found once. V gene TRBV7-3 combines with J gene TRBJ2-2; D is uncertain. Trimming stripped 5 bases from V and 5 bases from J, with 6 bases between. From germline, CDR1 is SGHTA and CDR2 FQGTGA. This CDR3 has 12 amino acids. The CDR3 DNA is TGTGCCAGCAGCCATACTACCGGGGAGCTGTTTTTT. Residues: CASSHTTGELFF.

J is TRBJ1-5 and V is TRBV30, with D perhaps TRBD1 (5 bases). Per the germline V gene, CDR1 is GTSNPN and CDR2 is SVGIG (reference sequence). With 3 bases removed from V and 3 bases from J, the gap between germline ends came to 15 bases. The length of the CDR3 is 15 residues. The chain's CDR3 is CAWSGAGRLNQPQHF. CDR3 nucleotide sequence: TGTGCCTGGAGCGGGGCCGGGAGGCTCAATCAGCCCCAGCATTTT.

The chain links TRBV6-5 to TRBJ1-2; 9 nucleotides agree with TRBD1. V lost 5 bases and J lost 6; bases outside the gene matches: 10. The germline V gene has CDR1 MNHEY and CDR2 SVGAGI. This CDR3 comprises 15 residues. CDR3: CASSPPGQGVDGYTF. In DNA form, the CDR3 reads TGTGCCAGCAGTCCTCCGGGACAGGGTGTAGATGGCTACACCTTC.

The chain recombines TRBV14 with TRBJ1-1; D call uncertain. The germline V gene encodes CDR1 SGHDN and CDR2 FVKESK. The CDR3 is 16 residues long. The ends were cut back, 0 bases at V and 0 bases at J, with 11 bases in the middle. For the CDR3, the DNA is TGTGCCAGCAGCCAAGACCTAGCCCTCTTGAACACTGAAGCTTTCTTT. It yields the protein CASSQDLALLNTEAFF.

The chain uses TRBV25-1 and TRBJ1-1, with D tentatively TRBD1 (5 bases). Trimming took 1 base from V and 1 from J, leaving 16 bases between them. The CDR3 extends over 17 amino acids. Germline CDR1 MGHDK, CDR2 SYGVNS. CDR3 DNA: TGTGCCAGCAGTGAATTATCGTACGGACATCCGAACACTGAAGCTTTCTTT. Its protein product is CASSELSYGHPNTEAFF. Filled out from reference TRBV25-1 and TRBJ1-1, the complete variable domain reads EADIYQTPRYLVIGTGKKITLECSQTMGHDKMYWYQQDPGMELHLIHYSYGVNSTEKGDLSSESTVSRIRTEHFPLTLESARPSHTSQYLCASSELSYGHPNTEAFFGQGTRLTVV.

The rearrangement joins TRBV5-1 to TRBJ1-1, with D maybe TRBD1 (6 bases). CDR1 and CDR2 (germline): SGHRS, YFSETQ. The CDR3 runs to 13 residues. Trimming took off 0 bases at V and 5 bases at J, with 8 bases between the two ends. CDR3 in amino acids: CASSLVRGTEAFF. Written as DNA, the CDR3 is TGCGCCAGCAGCTTGGTCAGGGGAACTGAAGCTTTCTTT.

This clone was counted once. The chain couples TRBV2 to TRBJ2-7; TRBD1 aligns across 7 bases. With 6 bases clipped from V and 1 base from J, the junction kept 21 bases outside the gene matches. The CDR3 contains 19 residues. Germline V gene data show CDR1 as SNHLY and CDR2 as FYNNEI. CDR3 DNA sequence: TGTGCCAGCAGCCTCTCGAGGGGGCGCAGGGGTGTAAGGTCCTACGAGCAGTACTTC. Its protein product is CASSLSRGRRGVRSYEQYF.

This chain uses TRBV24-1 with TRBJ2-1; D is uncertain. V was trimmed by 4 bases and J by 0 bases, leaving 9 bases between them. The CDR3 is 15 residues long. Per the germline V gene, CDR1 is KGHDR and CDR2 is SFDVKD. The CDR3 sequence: CATSDPGHSYNEQFF. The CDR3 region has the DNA TGTGCCACCAGTGACCCGGGTCACTCCTACAATGAGCAGTTCTTC.

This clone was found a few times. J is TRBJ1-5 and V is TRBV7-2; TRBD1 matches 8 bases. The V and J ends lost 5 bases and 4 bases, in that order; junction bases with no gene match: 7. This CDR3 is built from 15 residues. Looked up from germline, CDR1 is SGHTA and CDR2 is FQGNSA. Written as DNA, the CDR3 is TGTGCCAGCAGCACTCGGACAGGGCGAAATCAGCCCCAGCATTTT. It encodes CASSTRTGRNQPQHF. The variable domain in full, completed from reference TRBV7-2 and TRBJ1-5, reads GAGVSQSPSNKVTEKGKDVELRCDPISGHTALYWYRQSLGQGLEFLIYFQGNSAPDKSGLPSDRFSAERTGGSVSTLTIQRTQQEDSAVYLCASSTRTGRNQPQHFGDGTRLSIL.

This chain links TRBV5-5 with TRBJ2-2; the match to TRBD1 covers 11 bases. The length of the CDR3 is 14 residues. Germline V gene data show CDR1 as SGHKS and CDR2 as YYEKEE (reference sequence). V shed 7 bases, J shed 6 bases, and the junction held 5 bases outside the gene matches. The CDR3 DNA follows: TGTGCCAGCGGACGGACAGGGGGCCCCGGGGAGCTGTTTTTT. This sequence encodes CASGRTGGPGELFF.

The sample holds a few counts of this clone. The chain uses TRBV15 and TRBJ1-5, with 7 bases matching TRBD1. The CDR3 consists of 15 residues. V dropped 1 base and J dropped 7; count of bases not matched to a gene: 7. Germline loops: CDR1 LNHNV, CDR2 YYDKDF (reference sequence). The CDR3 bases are TGTGCCACCAGCAGAGGGACAGGAGGAGGGCAGCCCCAGCATTTT. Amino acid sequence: CATSRGTGGGQPQHF.

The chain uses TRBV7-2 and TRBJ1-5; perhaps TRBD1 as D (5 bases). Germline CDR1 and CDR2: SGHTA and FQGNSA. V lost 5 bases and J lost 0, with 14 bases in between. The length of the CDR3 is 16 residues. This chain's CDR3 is CASSQTAGGSNQPQHF. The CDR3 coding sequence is TGTGCCAGCAGCCAAACTGCGGGGGGTAGCAATCAGCCCCAGCATTTT.

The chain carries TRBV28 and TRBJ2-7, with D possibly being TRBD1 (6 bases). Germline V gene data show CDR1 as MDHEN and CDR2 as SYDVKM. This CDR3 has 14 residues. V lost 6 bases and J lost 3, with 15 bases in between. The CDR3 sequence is CASSARTAHYEQYF. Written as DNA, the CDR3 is TGTGCCAGCAGCGCCCGGACAGCCCACTACGAGCAGTACTTC.

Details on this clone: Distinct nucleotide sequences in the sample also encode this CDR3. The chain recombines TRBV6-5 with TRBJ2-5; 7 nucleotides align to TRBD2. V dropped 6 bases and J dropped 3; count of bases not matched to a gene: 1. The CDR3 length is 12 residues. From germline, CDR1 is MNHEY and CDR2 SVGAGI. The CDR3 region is CASRGGKETQYF. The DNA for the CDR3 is TGTGCCAGCAGGGGGGGGAAAGAGACCCAGTACTTC.

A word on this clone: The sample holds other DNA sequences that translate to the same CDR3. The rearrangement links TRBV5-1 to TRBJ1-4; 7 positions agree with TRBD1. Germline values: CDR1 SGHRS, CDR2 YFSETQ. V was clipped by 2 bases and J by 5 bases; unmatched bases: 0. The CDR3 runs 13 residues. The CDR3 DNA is TGCGCCAGCAGCTTACAGGGGAATGAAAAACTGTTTTTT. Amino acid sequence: CASSLQGNEKLFF. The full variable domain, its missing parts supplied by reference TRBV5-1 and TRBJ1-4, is KAGVTQTPRYLIKTRGQQVTLSCSPISGHRSVSWYQQTPGQGLQFLFEYFSETQRNKGNFPGRFSGRQFSNSRSEMNVSTLELGDSALYLCASSLQGNEKLFFGSGTQLSVL.

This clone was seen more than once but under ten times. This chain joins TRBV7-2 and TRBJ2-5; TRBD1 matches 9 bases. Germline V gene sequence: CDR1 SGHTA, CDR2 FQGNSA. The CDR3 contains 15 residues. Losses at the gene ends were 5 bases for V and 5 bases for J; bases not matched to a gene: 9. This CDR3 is CASSPTGGGFETQYF. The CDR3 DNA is TGTGCCAGCAGCCCGACAGGGGGGGGCTTTGAGACCCAGTACTTC. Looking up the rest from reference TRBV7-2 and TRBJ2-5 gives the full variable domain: GAGVSQSPSNKVTEKGKDVELRCDPISGHTALYWYRQSLGQGLEFLIYFQGNSAPDKSGLPSDRFSAERTGGSVSTLTIQRTQQEDSAVYLCASSPTGGGFETQYFGPGTRLLVL.